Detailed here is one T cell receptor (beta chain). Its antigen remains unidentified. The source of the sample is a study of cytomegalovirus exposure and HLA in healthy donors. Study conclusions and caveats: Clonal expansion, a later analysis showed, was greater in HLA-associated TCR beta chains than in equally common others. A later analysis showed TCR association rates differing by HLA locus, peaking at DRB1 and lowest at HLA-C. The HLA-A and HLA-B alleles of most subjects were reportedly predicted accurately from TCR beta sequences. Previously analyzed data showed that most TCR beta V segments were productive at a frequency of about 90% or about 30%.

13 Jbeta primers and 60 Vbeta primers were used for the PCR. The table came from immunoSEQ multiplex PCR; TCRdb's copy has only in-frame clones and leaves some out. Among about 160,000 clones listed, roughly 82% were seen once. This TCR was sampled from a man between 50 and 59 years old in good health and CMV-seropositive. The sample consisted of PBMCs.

The CDR3 DNA reads as TGTGCCAGCAGCTTAGGACAGGGGGCACACTATGGCTACACCTTC. This encodes CASSLGQGAHYGYTF. V and J are TRBV7-9 and TRBJ1-2; 10 nucleotides line up with TRBD1. V lost 1 base and J lost 3; bases outside the gene matches: 2. Germline V gene sequence: CDR1 SEHNR, CDR2 FQNEAQ (reference sequence). The CDR3 length is 15 residues. Complete variable domain (other parts from reference TRBV7-9 and TRBJ1-2): DTGVSQNPRHKITKRGQNVTFRCDPISEHNRLYWYRQTLGQGPEFLTYFQNEAQLEKSRLLSDRFSAERPKGSFSTLEIQRTEQGDSAMYLCASSLGQGAHYGYTFGSGTRLTVV.